The T cell receptor (beta chain) under discussion was sequenced for a study of CD8+CD57+ T cells in acquired aplastic anemia. On the study more broadly: Mean DNA quantity obtained from sorted CD4+ and CD8+ cells was 3.2 ug. CD4+ reads averaged approximately 11 million in healthy donors. Study conclusions and caveats: Patients and controls had in common approximately 29 CD8+ CDR3 sequences. Any difference that existed in CD8+ Simpson's diversity between patients and controls was not significant.

On this clonotype: The antigen remains unidentified.

The CDR3 totals 14 residues. Trimming cost V 3 bases and J 4 bases, with 12 bases left between them. CDR1 and CDR2 (germline): MGHDK, SYGVNS. The study profiled TCR beta VDJ and CDR3 using genomic DNA as template. TCRdb re-called the reads with MiXCR, one entry per CDR3 protein. This repertoire shows approximately 200,000 distinct CDR3 sequences, 60% to 65% found once; its top ten account for about 29%. Sequences were obtained from sorted CD4+, CD8+, or CD8+CD57+ T cells (not recorded which) from PBMCs. The source of this sequence is a human donor in good health. The chain is built from TRBV25-1 and TRBJ2-5; D not resolved. The CDR3: CASSDDLSPETQYF. The DNA for the CDR3 is TGTGCCAGCAGTGATGACCTTAGCCCAGAGACCCAGTACTTC.